The 21 T cell receptor beta chains below come from one sample, sequenced in a study of T cells after yellow fever vaccination. TCRdb ran MiXCR on the 5' RACE reads and lists one entry per CDR3 protein. The table lists some 48,000 distinct CDR3 sequences, about 6.3% of them singletons. The sample in question was PBMCs, either bulk or a sorted T-cell subset (CD4+, CD8+, memory, or dextramer-sorted; not recorded which), obtained 45 days after the yellow fever booster vaccination. The origin of the receptors is a man between 25 and 39 years old who received the YFV17D yellow fever vaccine.

The genes are TRBV6-5 and TRBJ1-6; D may be TRBD1 (6 bases). CDR1 is MNHEY, CDR2 SVGAGI, per germline. The CDR3 has 16 amino acids. Trimming left V 6 bases short and J 4 bases short, with 16 bases between. The CDR3 nucleotides read TGTGCCAGCAGAACCACAGGGTTCGCATATAATTCACCCCTCCACTTT. Amino acid sequence: CASRTTGFAYNSPLHF.

In its sample, this clonotype was seen many times. The genes are TRBV20-1 and TRBJ1-2, with 10 bases identical to TRBD1. V shed 3 bases, J shed 3 bases, and the junction held 10 bases outside the gene matches. The CDR3 sequence is 16 residues long. CDR1 is DFQATT, CDR2 SNEGSKA, per germline (reference sequence). CDR3 nucleotides: TGCAGTGCTAGTGTAACGGGACAGGGGCCGGACTATGGCTACACCTTC. Amino acid sequence: CSASVTGQGPDYGYTF.

This clonotype showed up many times. V is TRBV10-3 and J is TRBJ2-3; no clear D gene. CDR3 length: 16 amino acids. V was cut by 3 bases and J by 0 bases, with 13 bases left in between. Germline CDR1 is ENHRY and CDR2 is SYGVKD. CDR3 in DNA: TGTGCCATCAGTGATACCCGGGCCGCCAGCACAGATACGCAGTATTTT. Translated: CAISDTRAASTDTQYF.

The chain uses TRBV6-1 and TRBJ2-3; no reliable D call. CDR1 is MNHNS, CDR2 SASEGT, per germline. Between the trimmed V and J ends, which lost 1 base and 3 bases, there was a span of 5 bases. The CDR3 runs to 13 residues. The chain's CDR3 is CASSEVVTDTQYF. The CDR3 DNA follows: TGTGCCAGCAGTGAAGTGGTTACAGATACGCAGTATTTT.

This clonotype appeared many times. This chain links TRBV20-1 with TRBJ1-3, with 7 bases lining up with TRBD1. This CDR3 is built from 14 residues. J was trimmed by 4 bases and V by 6 bases; bases with no gene match: 9. Germline assignment: CDR1 DFQATT and CDR2 SNEGSKA (reference sequence). CDR3 coding DNA: TGCAGTGCAGCTAACAGGGGAAACGGAAACACCATATATTTT. Translation: CSAANRGNGNTIYF.

This clonotype has just a few counts. The chain recombines TRBV19 with TRBJ1-5; TRBD1 agrees at 7 bases. CDR3 length: 14 residues. Losses at the gene ends were 9 bases for V and 3 bases for J; bases not matched to a gene: 8. Germline values: CDR1 LNHDA, CDR2 SQIVND (reference sequence). This CDR3 reads CASDRQGINQPQHF. The CDR3 region has the DNA TGTGCCAGCGATCGACAGGGTATCAATCAGCCCCAGCATTTT. Using reference TRBV19 and TRBJ1-5 for the parts outside the CDR3, the full variable domain is DGGITQSPKYLFRKEGQNVTLSCEQNLNHDAMYWYRQDPGQGLRLIYYSQIVNDFQKGDIAEGYSVSREKKESFPLTVTSAQKNPTAFYLCASDRQGINQPQHFGDGTRLSIL.

This clonotype was observed many times. V is TRBV10-3 and J is TRBJ1-2; D call uncertain. This CDR3 spans 17 amino acids. The germline gives CDR1 ENHRY, CDR2 SYGVKD. Between the trimmed V and J ends, which lost 0 bases and 4 bases, there was a span of 18 bases. The CDR3 reads CAISESGRGGIGYGYTF. The CDR3 nucleotides are TGTGCCATCAGTGAGTCAGGCCGGGGAGGGATCGGCTATGGCTACACCTTC.

The sample holds many counts of this clonotype. The V call is TRBV7-6, the J call TRBJ2-7; 8 bases are a match to TRBD1. Germline CDR1 reads SGHVS; CDR2 reads FNYEAQ. V shed 4 bases, J shed 3 bases, and the junction held 8 bases outside the gene matches. CDR3 length: 15 residues. CDR3 region: CASSSEDRAGYEQYF. DNA for the CDR3: TGTGCCAGCAGCTCGGAGGACAGGGCCGGCTACGAGCAGTACTTC.

This clonotype was picked up many times. This chain uses TRBV12-3 or TRBV12-4 with TRBJ1-2; maybe TRBD1 (6 bases). This CDR3 has 13 residues. V was clipped by 2 bases and J by 4 bases, with 8 bases between them. The CDR3 protein is CASSLRGGYGYTF. Written as DNA, the CDR3 is TGTGCCAGCAGTTTAAGGGGGGGCTATGGCTACACCTTC.

This rearrangement joins TRBV4-3 to TRBJ2-7; tentative D call: TRBD2 (6 bases). The germline V and J ends were trimmed by 2 bases and 5 bases, with 16 bases remaining between them. In germline, CDR1 is LGHNA, CDR2 YSLEER. The CDR3 sequence is 15 residues long. DNA for the CDR3: TGCGCCAGCAGCCAATTAGGGGCGGGGTCCCACGAGCAGTACTTC. This sequence encodes CASSQLGAGSHEQYF.

This clonotype showed up many times. The V and J genes are TRBV2 and TRBJ1-2; the D gene is possibly TRBD1 (6 bases). The V end lost 11 bases, the J end lost 3 bases, and 10 bases lay between the germline ends. Germline CDR1 SNHLY, CDR2 FYNNEI. The CDR3 is 11 residues long. CDR3 nucleotides: TGTGCCCATCACAGGGACTATGGCTACACCTTC. Protein: CAHHRDYGYTF.

The chain joins TRBV20-1 to TRBJ1-5, with 8 bases identical to TRBD1. This CDR3 has 12 residues. Germline V gives CDR1 DFQATT, CDR2 SNEGSKA (reference sequence). This CDR3 is CIVGQGDQPQHF. DNA for the CDR3: TGCATAGTTGGACAGGGAGATCAGCCCCAGCATTTT.

This clonotype was picked up many times. The genes are TRBV15 and TRBJ2-1; no clear D. Trimming took 0 bases from V and 10 from J, leaving 10 bases between them. This CDR3 region has 13 residues. The V gene's germline CDR1 is LNHNV and CDR2 YYDKDF (reference sequence). The CDR3 sequence is CATSRDQGREQFF. The CDR3 DNA follows: TGTGCCACCAGCAGAGATCAAGGGCGGGAGCAGTTCTTC. The full variable domain, rest sourced from reference TRBV15 and TRBJ2-1, is DAMVIQNPRYQVTQFGKPVTLSCSQTLNHNVMYWYQQKSSQAPKLLFHYYDKDFNNEADTPDNFQSRRPNTSFCFLDIRSPGLGDTAMYLCATSRDQGREQFFGPGTRLTVL.

The gene calls are TRBV6-1 and TRBJ2-7; 8 nucleotides match TRBD2. The CDR3 totals 14 residues. V trimming: 5 bases; J trimming: 3 bases; junction bases outside the gene matches: 6. CDR1 MNHNS and CDR2 SASEGT come from the germline V gene. CDR3 residues: CASSPGLVLYEQYF. CDR3 nucleotide sequence: TGTGCCAGCAGTCCGGGACTAGTTCTCTACGAGCAGTACTTC.

This clonotype was observed many times. The rearrangement joins TRBV7-2 to TRBJ1-1, with D possibly TRBD1 on 5 matching bases. With 2 bases removed from V and 5 bases from J, the gap between germline ends came to 15 bases. From germline, CDR1 is SGHTA and CDR2 FQGNSA. The CDR3 contains 15 residues. This CDR3 is CASSLLGMGGTEAFF. CDR3 coding DNA: TGTGCCAGCAGCTTATTAGGGATGGGGGGTACTGAAGCTTTCTTT.

This clonotype was observed many times. This sequence joins TRBV6-2 or TRBV6-3 and TRBJ1-5; D is undetermined. V dropped 4 bases and J dropped 5 bases, with 9 bases sitting between them. The CDR3 covers 13 residues. Per the germline V gene, CDR1 is MNHEY and CDR2 is SVGEGT. The CDR3 DNA reads as TGTGCCAGCAGTTTGCCCGGGGATCAGCCCCAGCATTTT. It translates to CASSLPGDQPQHF.

This clonotype was counted a few times. The chain joins TRBV19 to TRBJ2-5; 10 positions agree with TRBD1. The V gene's germline CDR1 is LNHDA and CDR2 SQIVND (reference sequence). The CDR3 covers 15 residues. Germline trimming cut 5 bases from V and 5 bases from J; bases unmatched to any gene: 8. The CDR3 protein is CASSAGQGVGETQYF. CDR3 sequence (DNA): TGTGCCAGTAGTGCCGGACAGGGGGTCGGGGAGACCCAGTACTTC.

This clonotype showed up many times. The rearrangement joins TRBV9 to TRBJ2-7, with 9 bases lining up with TRBD1. Per the germline V gene, CDR1 is SGDLS and CDR2 is YYNGEE. Trimming removed 3 bases from V and 2 bases from J; junction bases left unmatched: 3. CDR3 length: 14 residues. The CDR3 region is CASSAGTGTYEQYF. In nucleotides, the CDR3 is TGTGCCAGCAGCGCCGGGACAGGGACCTACGAGCAGTACTTC.

About this clonotype: A junction end diverges from the germline sequence, so it may reflect a read error. The rearrangement uses TRBV4-2 and TRBJ2-1; D is ambiguous. Germline lookup yields CDR1 LGHNA and CDR2 YNFKEQ. The length of the CDR3 is 16 residues. The CDR3 reads CAISPELLRSYNEQFF. DNA of the CDR3: TGTGCCATCAGCCCCGAGCTACTCCGCTCCTACAATGAGCAGTTCTTC.

This clonotype was counted many times. V gene TRBV6-2 or TRBV6-3 combines with J gene TRBJ1-5, with a weak D call TRBD1 (6 bases). This CDR3 comprises 15 residues. V lost 2 bases to trimming and J lost 5 bases, with 13 bases between them. In germline, CDR1 is MNHEY, CDR2 SVGEGT. This CDR3 reads CASSYSSGEDQPQHF. CDR3 sequence (DNA): TGTGCCAGCAGTTACAGTTCAGGGGAAGATCAGCCCCAGCATTTT.

The rearrangement links TRBV7-8 to TRBJ2-7, with 10 bases lining up with TRBD1. The CDR3 length is 14 residues. The J segment lost 3 bases and the V segment lost 3 bases, leaving 2 bases of the junction unmatched. Germline V gene lookup returns CDR1 SGHVS and CDR2 FQNEAQ. This CDR3 is CASSFGTGVYEQYF. In nucleotides, the CDR3 is TGTGCCAGCAGCTTCGGGACAGGGGTCTACGAGCAGTACTTC.